Reported below is one TCR beta chain. Its binding antigen is unknown. Base quality data are lacking; no much larger clone is found one base away. To sequence the TCRbeta CDR3 region, genomic DNA was isolated from the sorted cells. The immunoSEQ Assay was used to sequence the TCRbeta CDR3 regions. The source is immuneACCESS, and TCRdb retained only in-frame sequences with V and J called. Part of the clones is not carried over; for the studies checked, unresolved V genes explain less than half of this, and the remainder is unexplained. Counted in this sample were about 26,000 clones; roughly 86% of them appeared once. 20% to 25% of the sample rests with the top ten. The sample belongs to a study of OX40 agonist ivuxolimab in advanced cancers. For the wider study: The costimulatory receptor OX40 (CD134) was targeted by ivuxolimab, a fully human IgG2 agonistic monoclonal antibody. Of the roughly 51 patients in dose escalation, about 20 had hepatocellular carcinoma, some 15 had melanoma, 9 had renal cell carcinoma and 9 had head and neck cancer. Intravenous ivuxolimab was administered to patients every 2 weeks at six dose levels: 0.01, 0.1, 0.3, 1.5, 3 and 10 mg/kg. Partial responses occurred in three dose-escalation patients, of whom one had hepatocellular carcinoma and two had cutaneous melanoma. Prior anti-PD-1, anti-PD-L1 or anti-CTLA-4 therapy was permitted, and checkpoint inhibitors had been received by 30% to 40% of dose-escalation patients. The dose-escalation cohort was almost 85% male with a mean age of about 58 years, ranging from roughly 23 to 85. The paper reports the monotherapy dose-escalation portion (N of about 56 patients) of the phase I ivuxolimab trial. The purpose of peripheral TCRbeta sequencing was to test whether ivuxolimab changed TCR sequence diversity and led to clonal T-cell expansion.

CDR1 and CDR2, looked up from the germline V gene, are MDHEN and SYDVKM. From the cysteine through the phenylalanine, the CDR3 covers 14 amino acids. The DNA shown is the 42-base CDR3, in frame from base 1. V sheds 3 bases and J sheds 4 bases, leaving 12 bases between their ends. What the research found in general, with its limitations: Low levels of normalized T-cell clonal expansion were also seen in some nonresponding patients. Clonal expansion of both CD4+ and CD8+ blood T cells was observed from baseline to week 6 at doses 0.1 to 3.0 mg/kg. Antigen specificity was not determined for the clonally expanded peripheral T cells. After ivuxolimab, expanded clones were on average more numerous among CD8+ T cells than among CD4+ T cells. In the 0.1-3.0 mg/kg groups, partial responders were among the patients with the lowest normalized peripheral clonal expansion, particularly in CD8+ T cells.

The trial excluded patients who had a history of autoimmune disease or who were on systemic immunosuppression. Peripheral blood for TCR sequencing was collected from all dose cohorts at baseline, on cycle 4 day 1, and on cycle 7 day 1. The samples were drawn from a first-in-human, open-label, multicenter phase I dose-escalation trial of ivuxolimab. Adults with locally advanced or metastatic head and neck squamous cell, hepatocellular, melanoma or renal cell carcinoma were enrolled in the trial. Before TCR sequencing, CD4+ T cells and CD8+ T cells were sorted from peripheral blood as separate populations.

This receptor was taken from an adult with an advanced solid tumor such as melanoma, head and neck, liver or kidney cancer. The V and J segments used are TRBV28 and TRBJ1-2, with TRBD1 perhaps the D gene, on 6 matching bases. The material sequenced was CD4+ or CD8+ T cells sorted from blood, taken in a trial of the OX40 agonist ivuxolimab. Here is the DNA: TGTGCCAGCAGTTTCTCGACAGGATCCTATGGCTACACCTTC. It translates to CASSFSTGSYGYTF.